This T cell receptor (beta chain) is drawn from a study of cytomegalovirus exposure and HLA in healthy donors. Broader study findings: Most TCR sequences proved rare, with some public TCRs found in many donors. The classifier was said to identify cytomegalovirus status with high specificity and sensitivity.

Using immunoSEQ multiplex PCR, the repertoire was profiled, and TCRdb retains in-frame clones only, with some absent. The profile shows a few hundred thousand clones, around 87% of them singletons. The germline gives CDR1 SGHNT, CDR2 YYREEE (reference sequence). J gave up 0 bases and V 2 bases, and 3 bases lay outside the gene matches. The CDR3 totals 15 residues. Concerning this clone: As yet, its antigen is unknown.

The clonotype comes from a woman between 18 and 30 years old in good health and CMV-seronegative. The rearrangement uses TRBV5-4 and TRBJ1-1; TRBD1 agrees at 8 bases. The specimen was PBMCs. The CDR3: CASSLYRGMNTEAFF. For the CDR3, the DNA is TGTGCCAGCAGCTTATACAGGGGGATGAACACTGAAGCTTTCTTT.